The T cell receptor beta chain under discussion was sequenced for a study of monozygotic twins with inflammatory bowel disease. Findings and caveats of the study: Discrimination among different T cell subtypes was not achievable.

For this clonotype: Its antigen is unidentified.

There are 16 residues in the CDR3. The germline V gene has CDR1 LNHNV and CDR2 YYDKDF (reference sequence). Each CDR3 protein gets one entry in TCRdb, which reprocessed the 5' RACE reads and gives no DNA. The sample's table shows around 40,000 distinct CDR3 sequences. The chain has TRBV15 and TRBJ2-3. The sequenced sample consisted of blood. The source is a human donor with ulcerative colitis or Crohn's disease, or a healthy co-twin of an affected twin (not recorded which). The CDR3: CATSRDLAGGSDTQYF.